The clone carrying this T cell receptor (beta chain) was observed many times. Its antigen is not identified. This sample was included in a study of T-cell reconstitution after alpha-beta-depleted transplantation in children. The library targeted TCRbeta and was prepared with unique molecular identifiers. TCRdb processed the PCR reads anew with MiXCR; each CDR3 protein has one entry. The sample holds tens of thousands of distinct CDR3 sequences, roughly 4.9% seen once. CDR3 length: 14 amino acids. CDR1 and CDR2 (germline): SEHNR, FQNEAQ (reference sequence). V was trimmed by 1 base and J by 7 bases, leaving 11 bases between them. General observations from the study: Certain patients had high TCRbeta diversity at day 60, and it came from recipient T cells and thymic progenitors that survived. Newly generated T cells supplied most T-cell counts and diversity one year post-transplant. There were reportedly several hundred expanded graft clones from which alpha-beta T cells came about two months after transplant.

The sequence derives from a boy younger than two who had a stem cell transplant for acute myeloid leukemia, so the T cells may come from the graft donor. Material: PBMCs, mostly from graft donor cells, obtained 180 days after TCRalphabeta/CD19-depleted stem cell transplant. This rearrangement joins TRBV7-9 to TRBJ1-5; no clear D gene. CDR3 DNA: TGTGCCAGCAGCTTAGACTCAGGAGGACAGCCCCAGCATTTT. This sequence encodes CASSLDSGGQPQHF.